This TCR beta chain was recovered during a study of shared clonotypes between healthy human individuals. This clone has a count of ten or more. TCRdb's table, derived via immunoSEQ multiplex PCR, lists solely in-frame clones and lacks some. Of 800,000 to 1,200,000 clones listed, about 84% are singletons. Looked up from germline, CDR1 is SGHTA and CDR2 is FQGNSA. V gave up 4 bases and J gave up 10 bases; unmatched junction bases: 10. The CDR3 is 16 residues long. The sample taken for sequencing was memory CD4+ T cells from PBMCs. Subset denoted: CD45RA-negative fraction. The V gene is TRBV7-2, the J gene TRBJ1-4, with 12 bases identical to TRBD1. The sequence was obtained from a man younger than 30 in good health. Some clones in this sample may be carry-over from other donors' samples. The CDR3 is CASSSGPGTGGGKLFF. Here the CDR3 DNA reads TGTGCCAGCAGCTCTGGTCCCGGGACAGGGGGCGGAAAACTGTTTTTT.